This T cell receptor (beta chain) was recovered during a study of OX40 agonist ivuxolimab in advanced cancers. Whole-study context: Patients were dosed intravenously with ivuxolimab at 0.01 to 10 mg/kg every 2 weeks. Whole-study results and caveats: Dosing at 0.1 to 3.0 mg/kg was accompanied by clonal expansion of CD4+ and CD8+ blood T cells by week 6. Partial responders treated at 0.1-3.0 mg/kg exhibited clonal expansion among the lowest measured. Relative to CD4+ cells, CD8+ T cells on average had more expanded clones.

The protocol was immunoSEQ multiplex PCR, while the TCRdb copy is restricted to in-frame clones and leaves out a portion. Of some 100,000 clones in the sample, nearly 90% were seen once. The V gene's germline CDR1 is MNHEY and CDR2 SVGAGI. The CDR3 extends over 13 amino acids. With V trimmed by 10 bases and J by 12 bases, 13 bases remained unmatched. Note on this clone: Its antigen is undetermined.

V is TRBV6-5 and J is TRBJ2-1; 9 bases fit TRBD2. This receptor was taken from an adult with an advanced solid tumor such as melanoma, head and neck, liver or kidney cancer. The sample in question was CD4+ or CD8+ T cells sorted from blood, obtained in a trial of the OX40 agonist ivuxolimab. The CDR3 is CATLAGSTGRQFF. DNA for the CDR3: TGTGCCACCCTAGCGGGGTCCACAGGACGGCAGTTCTTC.